The rows below give T cell receptor beta chains drawn from one sample of a study of patients and donors after allogeneic stem cell transplantation. TCRdb analysed the RT-PCR reads with MiXCR anew, one entry per CDR3 protein. This sample yields some 880,000 distinct CDR3 sequences, of which approximately 18% are seen a single time; approximately 5.9% belongs to the top ten. Sequencing was carried out using blood, either unsorted or a sorted T cell fraction (not recorded which). All receptors come from a human donor who was either an allogeneic HSCT recipient or a stem cell or donor lymphocyte infusion donor (not recorded which). It is not recorded whose cells these are; they may come from a transplant donor. Each CDR3 is given with its conserved first and last residue. A D gene is named only where the DNA matches it firmly. Only part of the rows carry a size: once, few, many, or a class if the clone is expanded.

J gene: TRBJ2-2
V gene: TRBV5-1
D gene: TRBD2
clone size: few
CDR3 protein: CASSLAGVRAGVSGGELFF
CDR3 DNA: TGCGCCAGTAGCTTGGCGGGAGTTCGAGCGGGAGTATCCGGCGGGGAGCTGTTTTTT

J gene: TRBJ2-1
V gene: TRBV15
D gene: TRBD1
clone size: -
CDR3 protein: CATSSGQGAYNEQFF
CDR3 DNA: TGTGCCACCAGCTCCGGACAGGGGGCCTACAATGAGCAGTTCTTC

J gene: TRBJ2-7
V gene: TRBV20-1
D gene: -
clone size: few
CDR3 protein: CSALGIDYEQYF
CDR3 DNA: TGCAGTGCTTTAGGCATAGACTACGAGCAGTACTTC

J gene: TRBJ1-1
V gene: TRBV12-3/TRBV12-4
D gene: -
clone size: -
CDR3 protein: CASKDRNTEAFF
CDR3 DNA: TGTGCCAGCAAGGACAGGAACACTGAAGCTTTCTTT

J gene: TRBJ1-1
V gene: TRBV7-3
D gene: -
clone size: few
CDR3 protein: CASSFASPGGNTEAFF
CDR3 DNA: TGTGCCAGCAGCTTCGCTTCCCCGGGGGGGAACACTGAAGCTTTCTTT

J gene: TRBJ1-3
V gene: TRBV7-2
D gene: -
clone size: -
CDR3 protein: CASRLKGRGGNTIYF
CDR3 DNA: TGTGCCAGCAGACTAAAGGGCAGGGGTGGAAACACCATATATTTT

J gene: TRBJ1-2
V gene: TRBV7-8
D gene: -
clone size: few
CDR3 protein: CASSSGGLYGYTF
CDR3 DNA: TGTGCCAGCAGCTCGGGCGGACTCTATGGCTACACCTTC

J gene: TRBJ2-2
V gene: TRBV11-2
D gene: TRBD2
clone size: -
CDR3 protein: CASSFTGTSSGELFF
CDR3 DNA: TGTGCCAGCAGCTTCACCGGGACTAGCTCCGGGGAGCTGTTTTTT

J gene: TRBJ2-1
V gene: TRBV14
D gene: -
clone size: -
CDR3 protein: CASSQDPPGWAARYNEQFF
CDR3 DNA: TGTGCCAGCAGCCAAGACCCTCCAGGGTGGGCCGCCCGTTACAATGAGCAGTTCTTC

J gene: TRBJ2-3
V gene: TRBV30
D gene: TRBD2
clone size: -
CDR3 protein: CAWTRPGRGAADTQYF
CDR3 DNA: TGTGCCTGGACTCGCCCGGGGCGGGGGGCAGCAGATACGCAGTATTTT

J gene: TRBJ1-1
V gene: TRBV5-1
D gene: -
clone size: -
CDR3 protein: CASRHTVNTEAFF
CDR3 DNA: TGCGCCAGCAGACATACAGTGAACACTGAAGCTTTCTTT

J gene: TRBJ2-5
V gene: TRBV14
D gene: -
clone size: -
CDR3 protein: CASGVSQETQYF
CDR3 DNA: TGTGCCAGCGGAGTCTCACAAGAGACCCAGTACTTC

J gene: TRBJ2-2
V gene: TRBV7-3
D gene: -
clone size: many
CDR3 protein: CASRLRGTGELFF
CDR3 DNA: TGTGCCAGCAGACTTAGGGGGACCGGGGAGCTGTTTTTT

J gene: TRBJ1-3
V gene: TRBV27
D gene: -
clone size: few
CDR3 protein: CASSPLRAYGNTIYF
CDR3 DNA: TGTGCCAGCAGTCCCCTACGCGCTTATGGAAACACCATATATTTT